A single sample is the source of the 25 T cell receptor beta chains below, sequenced in a study of blood T cell repertoires in COVID-19 (TCRdb year 2020). The library was obtained by the immunoSEQ multiplex PCR assay. Imported from immuneACCESS, the table was reduced by TCRdb to in-frame sequences with V and J called. These copies leave out some clones; in studies compared against another copy, an unresolved V gene accounts for under half, and the cause of the remainder is not known. The sample records roughly 300,000 clones, roughly 85% of which are singletons. About 2.3% of the sample is held by the ten biggest clonotypes. The sample taken for sequencing was PBMCs or T cells enriched from blood (not recorded which). These receptors were obtained from a woman in her forties or fifties who had recovered from COVID-19.

The J gene is TRBJ1-2, the V gene TRBV7-8; D may be TRBD1 (6 bases). The CDR3 consists of 14 residues. Germline CDR1 reads SGHVS; CDR2 reads FQNEAQ. Trimming removed 2 bases at V and 5 bases at J, with 12 bases between. The CDR3 is CASSLSGGAYGYTF. The CDR3 bases are TGTGCCAGCAGCTTAAGTGGGGGCGCGTATGGCTACACCTTC. The full variable domain, in which reference TRBV7-8 and TRBJ1-2 provide the parts outside the CDR3, is GAGVSQSPRYKVAKRGQDVALRCDPISGHVSLFWYQQALGQGPEFLTYFQNEAQLDKSGLPSDRFFAERPEGSVSTLKIQRTQQEDSAVYLCASSLSGGAYGYTFGSGTRLTVV.

V is TRBV19 and J is TRBJ2-7, with D possibly being TRBD2 (5 bases). CDR3 size: 14 residues. CDR1 and CDR2 from the germline V gene are LNHDA and SQIVND (reference sequence). The V end was cut by 8 bases, the J end by 3 bases, with 17 bases between. The CDR3 protein is CASRGGPASYEQYF. Here the CDR3 DNA reads TGTGCCAGTCGTGGAGGTCCGGCAAGCTACGAGCAGTACTTC. The full variable domain, its missing parts supplied by reference TRBV19 and TRBJ2-7, is DGGITQSPKYLFRKEGQNVTLSCEQNLNHDAMYWYRQDPGQGLRLIYYSQIVNDFQKGDIAEGYSVSREKKESFPLTVTSAQKNPTAFYLCASRGGPASYEQYFGPGTRLTVT.

This clone was picked up a small number of times. CDR3 region: CASSPPAGADYGYTF. DNA for the CDR3: TGTGCCAGCTCACCACCGGCAGGGGCGGACTATGGCTACACCTTC. This sequence joins TRBV18 and TRBJ1-2, with D maybe TRBD1 (6 bases). Germline CDR1 and CDR2: KGHSH and LQKENI. The CDR3 spans 15 residues. The V end was cut by 0 bases, the J end by 3 bases, with 11 bases between.

In DNA form, the CDR3 reads TGTGCCAGCAGTGAAGTGGCAGGGCAGGCCGGGGAGCTGTTTTTT. This sequence encodes CASSEVAGQAGELFF. The V gene is TRBV6-1, the J gene TRBJ2-2, with D maybe TRBD1 (5 bases). The V end was cut by 1 base, the J end by 6 bases, with 12 bases between. Germline V lookup: CDR1 MNHNS, CDR2 SASEGT. This CDR3 spans 15 amino acids.

The chain recombines TRBV18 with TRBJ1-2; 8 bases fit TRBD1. The J segment lost 0 bases and the V segment lost 6 bases, leaving 15 bases of the junction unmatched. CDR1 is KGHSH, CDR2 LQKENI, per germline. The CDR3 loop spans 18 amino acids. CDR3 DNA sequence: TGTGCCAGCTCCAACGGGGCCCAGGGGGCCCTTACTAACTATGGCTACACCTTC. Encoded protein: CASSNGAQGALTNYGYTF. Complete variable domain (other parts from reference TRBV18 and TRBJ1-2): NAGVMQNPRHLVRRRGQEARLRCSPMKGHSHVYWYRQLPEEGLKFMVYLQKENIIDESGMPKERFSAEFPKEGPSILRIQQVVRGDSAAYFCASSNGAQGALTNYGYTFGSGTRLTVV.

The chain recombines TRBV2 with TRBJ1-2, with TRBD1 identical over 8 bases. The germline V gene encodes CDR1 SNHLY and CDR2 FYNNEI. The CDR3 totals 13 residues. V lost 3 bases, J lost 7 bases, and 4 bases stayed unmatched. The CDR3 DNA follows: TGTGCCAGCAGTGATCTAACAGGGGGTGGCTACACCTTC. Translated, it gives CASSDLTGGGYTF. The complete variable domain, with remaining parts taken from reference TRBV2 and TRBJ1-2, reads EPEVTQTPSHQVTQMGQEVILRCVPISNHLYFYWYRQILGQKVEFLVSFYNNEISEKSEIFDDQFSVERPDGSNFTLKIRSTKLEDSAMYFCASSDLTGGGYTFGSGTRLTVV.

This chain joins TRBV11-2 and TRBJ1-4, with TRBD1 identical over 7 bases. Germline lookup yields CDR1 SGHAT and CDR2 FQNNGV. This CDR3 contains 15 residues. V shed 2 bases, J shed 8 bases, and the junction held 8 bases outside the gene matches. The CDR3 nucleotides are TGTGCCAGCAGCTTATTAACAGGGGTGGGGGAAAAACTGTTTTTT. This gives the protein CASSLLTGVGEKLFF.

This clone was recorded a few times. The rearrangement uses TRBV28 and TRBJ1-4; TRBD1 might be the D (6 bases). V shed 6 bases and J shed 8 bases, with 19 bases lying between them. The CDR3 has 15 amino acids. Germline loops: CDR1 MDHEN, CDR2 SYDVKM. For the CDR3, the DNA is TGTGCCAGCAGACCGATGACAGGCAACGGCGAAAAACTGTTTTTT. Its translation: CASRPMTGNGEKLFF. The complete variable domain, with remaining parts taken from reference TRBV28 and TRBJ1-4, reads DVKVTQSSRYLVKRTGEKVFLECVQDMDHENMFWYRQDPGLGLRLIYFSYDVKMKEKGDIPEGYSVSREKKERFSLILESASTNQTSMYLCASRPMTGNGEKLFFGSGTQLSVL.

This clone has more than one count but fewer than ten. The genes are TRBV30 and TRBJ1-4; D ambiguous. Germline assignment: CDR1 GTSNPN and CDR2 SVGIG (reference sequence). V was pared by 0 bases and J by 5 bases, with 10 bases between. The CDR3 loop spans 14 amino acids. As DNA, the CDR3 is TGTGCCTGGAGTGTAGGCGGGATCAATGAAAAACTGTTTTTT. Encoded protein: CAWSVGGINEKLFF.

The V call is TRBV18, the J call TRBJ1-5, with 9 bases lining up with TRBD1. Germline CDR1 is KGHSH and CDR2 is LQKENI. V lost 3 bases and J lost 2; bases outside the gene matches: 8. The length of the CDR3 is 17 residues. The CDR3 protein is CASSPTRDRVGNQPQHF. In DNA form, the CDR3 reads TGTGCCAGCTCACCTACTAGGGACAGGGTAGGCAATCAGCCCCAGCATTTT. Looking up the rest from reference TRBV18 and TRBJ1-5 gives the full variable domain: NAGVMQNPRHLVRRRGQEARLRCSPMKGHSHVYWYRQLPEEGLKFMVYLQKENIIDESGMPKERFSAEFPKEGPSILRIQQVVRGDSAAYFCASSPTRDRVGNQPQHFGDGTRLSIL.

The chain joins TRBV7-9 to TRBJ1-1; 10 bases agree with TRBD1. This CDR3 is 14 amino acids long. The germline gives CDR1 SEHNR, CDR2 FQNEAQ (reference sequence). Trimming took 1 base from V and 5 from J; bases not matched to a gene: 1. CDR3 region: CASSLGQGATEAFF. For the CDR3, the DNA is TGTGCCAGCAGCTTAGGACAGGGGGCTACTGAAGCTTTCTTT. The complete variable domain, with remaining parts taken from reference TRBV7-9 and TRBJ1-1, reads DTGVSQNPRHKITKRGQNVTFRCDPISEHNRLYWYRQTLGQGPEFLTYFQNEAQLEKSRLLSDRFSAERPKGSFSTLEIQRTEQGDSAMYLCASSLGQGATEAFFGQGTRLTVV.

This sequence joins TRBV28 and TRBJ1-4; TRBD1 is a possible D gene (6 bases). The CDR3 is made up of 14 amino acids. Germline V gives CDR1 MDHEN, CDR2 SYDVKM. Between the trimmed V and J ends, which lost 6 bases and 8 bases, there was a span of 16 bases. The CDR3 DNA reads as TGTGCCAGCAGGTTACAGGGAGGTGGGGAAAAACTGTTTTTT. This sequence encodes CASRLQGGGEKLFF.

The chain has TRBV24-1 and TRBJ2-5; 9 bases map to TRBD1. The trim removed 4 bases at V and 4 bases at J, leaving 9 bases unmatched. In germline, CDR1 is KGHDR, CDR2 SFDVKD. The CDR3 covers 16 residues. The chain's CDR3 is CATSEMDRGGGETQYF. The CDR3, as DNA: TGTGCCACCAGTGAAATGGACAGGGGAGGGGGAGAGACCCAGTACTTC.

This clone was detected once. CDR3 protein: CASSRRELEEKLFF. DNA of the CDR3: TGTGCCAGCTCCCGCCGAGAGTTGGAGGAAAAACTGTTTTTT. The chain links TRBV18 to TRBJ1-4; D is undetermined. V was clipped by 6 bases and J by 8 bases, with 16 bases between them. CDR3 length: 14 residues. Germline CDR1 reads KGHSH; CDR2 reads LQKENI.

This sequence joins TRBV3-1 (or the pseudogene TRBV3-2) and TRBJ1-4; tentative D call: TRBD1 (6 bases). Germline lookup yields CDR1 LGHDT and CDR2 YNNKEL (reference sequence). The V and J ends lost 0 bases and 8 bases respectively, with 10 bases between them. The CDR3 consists of 14 residues. CDR3 residues: CASSQDWQGEKLFF. CDR3 bases: TGTGCCAGCAGCCAAGATTGGCAGGGGGAAAAACTGTTTTTT.

The V call is TRBV27, the J call TRBJ1-2; D perhaps matches TRBD1 (6 bases). Germline V gives CDR1 MNHEY, CDR2 SMNVEV (reference sequence). The CDR3 is 13 amino acids. The V end was cut by 6 bases, the J end by 7 bases, with 15 bases between. The CDR3, as DNA: TGTGCCAGCAGGCTAGGGGGGGCTGGTGGCTACACCTTC. It yields the protein CASRLGGAGGYTF.

This sequence joins TRBV6-6 and TRBJ1-2; weak D call: TRBD1 (6 bases). The CDR3 has 16 residues. Trimming shortened V by 7 bases and J by 4 bases, and 22 bases separated the two germline ends. Germline V gene sequence: CDR1 MNHNY, CDR2 SVGAGI (reference sequence). CDR3 bases: TGTGCCAGCACCACTTTTGCGGGGGCACGGGGCTATGGCTACACCTTC. Protein: CASTTFAGARGYGYTF.

The sample holds a few counts of this clone. The chain joins TRBV28 to TRBJ2-2; D remains unclear. The V end lost 3 bases, the J end lost 7 bases, and 9 bases lay between the germline ends. This CDR3 has 13 residues. Germline V gene data show CDR1 as MDHEN and CDR2 as SYDVKM. The CDR3 bases are TGTGCCAGCAGTTTGGCGCGGTTCGGGGAGCTGTTTTTT. Its translation: CASSLARFGELFF. Full variable domain (missing parts from reference TRBV28 and TRBJ2-2): DVKVTQSSRYLVKRTGEKVFLECVQDMDHENMFWYRQDPGLGLRLIYFSYDVKMKEKGDIPEGYSVSREKKERFSLILESASTNQTSMYLCASSLARFGELFFGEGSRLTVL.

This chain joins TRBV19 and TRBJ1-1, with D perhaps matching TRBD1 (5 bases). Trimming pared 4 bases from V and 4 bases from J, leaving 10 bases between. This CDR3 spans 13 amino acids. CDR1 and CDR2 from the germline V gene are LNHDA and SQIVND (reference sequence). CDR3 DNA: TGTGCCAGTAGTACCGACAGAAGCACTGAAGCTTTCTTT. Protein sequence: CASSTDRSTEAFF.

The rearrangement links TRBV5-4 to TRBJ2-2; no clear D. The germline CDR1 and CDR2 sequences are SGHNT and YYREEE (reference sequence). V was pared by 0 bases and J by 2 bases, with 11 bases between. There are 16 residues in the CDR3. The CDR3 protein is CASSLDRRSNTGELFF. The CDR3 nucleotides read TGTGCCAGCAGCTTGGATCGCAGGTCAAACACCGGGGAGCTGTTTTTT.

This clone has a single count. The chain couples TRBV9 to TRBJ1-6; 7 bases agree with TRBD1. Germline-derived CDR1 and CDR2 are SGDLS and YYNGEE. Losses at the gene ends were 2 bases for V and 10 bases for J; bases not matched to a gene: 6. This CDR3 has 14 amino acids. CDR3 amino acids: CASSVQGVFSPLHF. The CDR3 DNA reads TGTGCCAGCAGCGTCCAGGGGGTATTCTCACCCCTCCACTTT.

The chain employs TRBV9 and TRBJ2-3, with 8 bases lining up with TRBD1. The CDR3 sequence is 16 residues long. The V gene's germline CDR1 is SGDLS and CDR2 YYNGEE. V trimming: 3 bases; J trimming: 2 bases; junction bases outside the gene matches: 8. The CDR3, as DNA: TGTGCCAGCAGCGCCCGAGGGACAGGATACACAGATACGCAGTATTTT. As protein: CASSARGTGYTDTQYF.

The V call is TRBV24-1, the J call TRBJ2-1; 8 bases fit TRBD2. The V gene end was trimmed by 4 bases and the J gene end by 7 bases; junction bases not matched to a gene: 5. Per germline, CDR1 KGHDR and CDR2 SFDVKD. This CDR3 comprises 14 residues. CDR3 coding DNA: TGTGCCACCAGTGACACAGGCGGGAGGAATGAGCAGTTCTTC. Its protein product is CATSDTGGRNEQFF.

This clone was seen only once. The J gene is TRBJ1-1, the V gene TRBV19; D possibly corresponds to TRBD1 (5 bases). Trimming stripped 9 bases from V and 1 base from J, with 18 bases between. There are 15 residues in the CDR3. Germline V gene data show CDR1 as LNHDA and CDR2 as SQIVND (reference sequence). Here the CDR3 DNA reads TGTGCCAGCGCTGACCTGGGGGGTTCGAACACTGAAGCTTTCTTT. As protein: CASADLGGSNTEAFF. Complete variable domain (other parts from reference TRBV19 and TRBJ1-1): DGGITQSPKYLFRKEGQNVTLSCEQNLNHDAMYWYRQDPGQGLRLIYYSQIVNDFQKGDIAEGYSVSREKKESFPLTVTSAQKNPTAFYLCASADLGGSNTEAFFGQGTRLTVV.

As for this clone: This specimen includes other DNA sequences encoding the same CDR3. This chain's CDR3 is CASSLTSGSYEQYF. The CDR3 DNA follows: TGTGCCAGCAGTCTTACTAGCGGCTCCTACGAGCAGTACTTC. The chain employs TRBV6-5 and TRBJ2-7, with 8 positions matching TRBD2. Germline values: CDR1 MNHEY, CDR2 SVGAGI. V lost 5 bases and J lost 0; bases outside the gene matches: 3. CDR3 length: 14 residues.